One and the same sample provided the 25 T cell receptor beta chains below, sequenced in a study of cytomegalovirus exposure and HLA in healthy donors. PCR amplification relied on 60 Vbeta primers (plus 13 Jbeta primers). Using immunoSEQ multiplex PCR, the repertoire was profiled, and TCRdb retains in-frame clones only, with some absent. The repertoire holds around 150,000 clones, around 74% seen once, with over 1.3% in the top ten. Input material: PBMCs. The source of these receptors is a man aged 18 to 30 in good health and CMV-seronegative.

The V call is TRBV7-2, the J call TRBJ2-4; 7 bases are a match to TRBD2. Germline CDR1 is SGHTA and CDR2 is FQGNSA. This CDR3 has 14 residues. V gave up 2 bases and J gave up 3 bases; unmatched junction bases: 1. The CDR3 DNA follows: TGTGCCAGCAGCTTACAGCGGGACAAAAACATTCAGTACTTC. This gives the protein CASSLQRDKNIQYF. The entire variable domain, with the rest obtained from reference TRBV7-2 and TRBJ2-4, is as follows: GAGVSQSPSNKVTEKGKDVELRCDPISGHTALYWYRQSLGQGLEFLIYFQGNSAPDKSGLPSDRFSAERTGGSVSTLTIQRTQQEDSAVYLCASSLQRDKNIQYFGAGTRLSVL.

This chain links TRBV5-4 with TRBJ2-2; 7 bases map to TRBD2. Germline lookup yields CDR1 SGHNT and CDR2 YYREEE (reference sequence). Losses at the gene ends were 0 bases for V and 5 bases for J; bases not matched to a gene: 4. This CDR3 region has 15 residues. This CDR3 is CASSLGEGGTGELFF. The CDR3 bases are TGTGCCAGCAGCTTGGGGGAGGGAGGGACCGGGGAGCTGTTTTTT. Complete variable domain (other parts from reference TRBV5-4 and TRBJ2-2): ETGVTQSPTHLIKTRGQQVTLRCSSQSGHNTVSWYQQALGQGPQFIFQYYREEENGRGNFPPRFSGLQFPNYSSELNVNALELDDSALYLCASSLGEGGTGELFFGEGSRLTVL.

The V and J genes are TRBV7-9 and TRBJ1-6, with D unclear. Germline assignment: CDR1 SEHNR and CDR2 FQNEAQ (reference sequence). Trimming cost V 4 bases and J 10 bases, with 8 bases left between them. The CDR3 runs 12 residues. DNA for the CDR3: TGTGCCAGCAGCTCTGGGCCCTCACCCCTCCACTTT. This sequence encodes CASSSGPSPLHF.

This chain joins TRBV5-1 and TRBJ2-5, with D uncertain. CDR1 is SGHRS and CDR2 is YFSETQ in the germline V gene. This CDR3 region has 14 residues. With 3 bases removed from V and 2 bases from J, the gap between germline ends came to 11 bases. The CDR3 DNA follows: TGCGCCAGCAGCTCGGCTCTAGATCAAGAGACCCAGTACTTC. It encodes CASSSALDQETQYF.

This rearrangement joins TRBV4-3 to TRBJ1-1; TRBD1 matches at 11 bases. The J segment lost 3 bases and the V segment lost 0 bases, leaving 0 bases of the junction unmatched. The germline gives CDR1 LGHNA, CDR2 YSLEER. This CDR3 spans 15 amino acids. The CDR3 spells CASSQEGQGDTEAFF. DNA for the CDR3: TGCGCCAGCAGCCAAGAGGGACAGGGGGACACTGAAGCTTTCTTT.

The chain links TRBV5-6 to TRBJ2-7, with 7 bases aligning to TRBD1. Germline CDR1 SGHDT, CDR2 YYEEEE. This CDR3 region has 13 residues. The junction had 2 bases not matched to a gene; V was cut back by 3 bases and J by 2 bases. The CDR3 bases are TGTGCCAGCAGCTCGGGACAGCCCTACGAGCAGTACTTC. This encodes CASSSGQPYEQYF.

The chain couples TRBV28 to TRBJ1-4; perhaps TRBD1 as D (6 bases). V was cut by 10 bases and J by 8 bases, with 14 bases left in between. CDR1 and CDR2 (germline): MDHEN, SYDVKM. The CDR3 consists of 12 residues. The CDR3 sequence is CATRGMGEKLFF. The DNA of the CDR3 is TGTGCCACTAGGGGGATGGGGGAAAAACTGTTTTTT.

The chain links TRBV7-9 to TRBJ1-2; perhaps TRBD1 as D (5 bases). Germline CDR1 and CDR2: SEHNR and FQNEAQ (reference sequence). This CDR3 has 17 residues. The CDR3 DNA reads TGTTCCACCGCCGCCCTCACCTCCGGGACTCCCCTCATTGGCTACACCTTC. Translating it yields CSTAALTSGTPLIGYTF. The entire variable domain, with the rest obtained from reference TRBV7-9 and TRBJ1-2, is as follows: DTGVSQNPRHKITKRGQNVTFRCDPISEHNRLYWYRQTLGQGPEFLTYFQNEAQLEKSRLLSDRFSAERPKGSFSTLEIQRTEQGDSAMYLCSTAALTSGTPLIGYTFGSGTRLTVV.

This clone is medium-sized. V and J are TRBV4-3 and TRBJ2-1, with 8 positions matching TRBD2. The CDR3 spans 16 residues. CDR1 is LGHNA and CDR2 is YSLEER in the germline V gene. Trimming cost V 0 bases and J 5 bases; bases outside gene matches: 6. CDR3 coding DNA: TGCGCCAGCAGCCAAGATGTGAGCGGGAGAAACAATGAGCAGTTCTTC. This gives the protein CASSQDVSGRNNEQFF.

This rearrangement joins TRBV27 to TRBJ2-3, with 8 nucleotides matching TRBD2. This CDR3 contains 16 residues. Germline V gene sequence: CDR1 MNHEY, CDR2 SMNVEV (reference sequence). The ends lost 1 base at V and 5 bases at J; junction bases unmatched: 8. The CDR3 bases are TGTGCCAGCAGTTTATTCGGAGGGCGGGAGGAAGATACGCAGTATTTT. This sequence encodes CASSLFGGREEDTQYF.

The table lists this clone with a few counts. The CDR3 protein is CASSLSRGQYF. The DNA of the CDR3 is TGTGCCAGCAGTTTATCAAGGGGGCAGTACTTC. The rearrangement joins TRBV28 to TRBJ2-7; D perhaps matches TRBD1 (5 bases). The CDR3 has 11 amino acids. Germline V gene data show CDR1 as MDHEN and CDR2 as SYDVKM. Trimming shortened V by 1 base and J by 9 bases, and 7 bases separated the two germline ends. Combining the CDR3 with reference TRBV28 and TRBJ2-7 gives the whole variable domain DVKVTQSSRYLVKRTGEKVFLECVQDMDHENMFWYRQDPGLGLRLIYFSYDVKMKEKGDIPEGYSVSREKKERFSLILESASTNQTSMYLCASSLSRGQYFGPGTRLTVT.

This sequence joins TRBV7-9 and TRBJ2-1; TRBD2 matches 11 bases. J was trimmed by 7 bases and V by 0 bases; bases with no gene match: 5. Germline CDR1 is SEHNR and CDR2 is FQNEAQ (reference sequence). There are 16 residues in the CDR3. The CDR3 loop is CASSLAIAGGPNEQFF. The CDR3, as DNA: TGTGCCAGCAGCTTAGCGATAGCGGGAGGGCCGAATGAGCAGTTCTTC.

The chain joins TRBV5-6 to TRBJ2-3; tentatively, D is TRBD1 (6 bases). The V gene lost 0 bases and the J gene lost 6 bases, with 8 bases spanning the gap. Germline values: CDR1 SGHDT, CDR2 YYEEEE. This CDR3 comprises 13 residues. CDR3 DNA sequence: TGTGCCAGCAGCTTGGAACAGGGCGATACGCAGTATTTT. Translation: CASSLEQGDTQYF.

CDR3 sequence reads: CASNEGTSGHNEQFF. As DNA, the CDR3 is TGTGCCAGCAACGAGGGGACTAGCGGTCACAATGAGCAGTTCTTC. The chain uses TRBV7-9 and TRBJ2-1; 11 positions agree with TRBD2. This CDR3 is 15 amino acids long. The V gene end was trimmed by 7 bases and the J gene end by 5 bases; junction bases not matched to a gene: 7. The germline gives CDR1 SEHNR, CDR2 FQNEAQ (reference sequence). The full variable domain, in which reference TRBV7-9 and TRBJ2-1 provide the parts outside the CDR3, is DTGVSQNPRHKITKRGQNVTFRCDPISEHNRLYWYRQTLGQGPEFLTYFQNEAQLEKSRLLSDRFSAERPKGSFSTLEIQRTEQGDSAMYLCASNEGTSGHNEQFFGPGTRLTVL.

The genes are TRBV28 and TRBJ2-1, with 9 bases that match TRBD2. The CDR3 is 14 amino acids. Germline V gene sequence: CDR1 MDHEN, CDR2 SYDVKM. V shed 6 bases, J shed 9 bases, and the junction held 9 bases outside the gene matches. Written as DNA, the CDR3 is TGTGCCAGCAGCCCCATCCAGCGGGAGGCTGAGCAGTTCTTC. Amino acid sequence: CASSPIQREAEQFF. Full variable domain (remainder filled in from reference TRBV28 and TRBJ2-1): DVKVTQSSRYLVKRTGEKVFLECVQDMDHENMFWYRQDPGLGLRLIYFSYDVKMKEKGDIPEGYSVSREKKERFSLILESASTNQTSMYLCASSPIQREAEQFFGPGTRLTVL.

This clone occurred a few times. The rearrangement links TRBV6-1 to TRBJ2-1; tentative D call: TRBD2 (6 bases). The CDR3 runs 15 residues. Germline V gives CDR1 MNHNS, CDR2 SASEGT. The V and J ends lost 4 bases and 9 bases respectively, with 19 bases between them. The CDR3 DNA reads TGTGCCAGCAGTGCCGAGCGCCACCGGGGGACTGAGCAGTTCTTC. Translation gives CASSAERHRGTEQFF.

This clone was seen just once. The chain couples TRBV7-2 to TRBJ2-7, with TRBD2 identical over 9 bases. Germline values: CDR1 SGHTA, CDR2 FQGNSA. CDR3 length equals 15 residues. After removal of 4 bases from V and 2 bases from J, the junction contained 6 bases not matched to a gene. The chain's CDR3 is CASSSGGGRAYEQYF. DNA for the CDR3: TGTGCCAGCAGCTCCGGGGGCGGGAGGGCCTACGAGCAGTACTTC.

Note on this clone: Other DNA sequences of this sample code for an identical CDR3. The rearrangement links TRBV4-3 to TRBJ2-7; 7 positions agree with TRBD1. The CDR3 sequence is 15 residues long. With V trimmed by 1 base and J by 0 bases, 3 bases remained unmatched. Germline values: CDR1 LGHNA, CDR2 YSLEER. The CDR3 sequence is CASSQGRDSSYEQYF. CDR3 DNA: TGCGCCAGCAGCCAAGGCCGGGACAGCTCCTACGAGCAGTACTTC.

The chain couples TRBV30 to TRBJ2-3; D is unclear. The V gene's germline CDR1 is GTSNPN and CDR2 SVGIG (reference sequence). The V and J ends lost 5 bases and 2 bases respectively, with 2 bases between them. This CDR3 contains 10 residues. CDR3 sequence: CAWYTDTQYF. The CDR3 nucleotides read TGTGCCTGGTACACAGATACGCAGTATTTT.

This rearrangement joins TRBV4-3 to TRBJ2-2, with TRBD1 matching 7 bases. The CDR3 loop spans 14 amino acids. CDR1 LGHNA and CDR2 YSLEER come from the germline V gene. The V and J ends lost 4 bases and 4 bases, in that order; junction bases with no gene match: 3. This CDR3 is CASSPGQFTGELFF. The CDR3 nucleotides are TGCGCCAGCAGCCCGGGACAGTTCACCGGGGAGCTGTTTTTT.

This clone was observed a single time. The rearrangement uses TRBV5-4 and TRBJ2-1; TRBD1 is a possible D gene (6 bases). CDR1 and CDR2 (germline): SGHNT, YYREEE (reference sequence). Trimming took 0 bases from V and 4 from J, leaving 11 bases between them. This CDR3 has 15 amino acids. DNA for the CDR3: TGTGCCAGCAGCTTGGGGGGGCGGACGTACAATGAGCAGTTCTTC. It is translated as CASSLGGRTYNEQFF.

V gene TRBV21-1 combines with J gene TRBJ2-7; TRBD2 is the table's D call and was not checked against the DNA. TRBV21-1 is labeled a pseudogene. This CDR3 has 15 residues. The CDR3 loop is CASSQERGEDYEQYF. In DNA form, the CDR3 reads TGTGCCAGCAGCCAGGAGCGGGGCGAAGACTACGAGCAGTACTTC.

This chain joins TRBV7-7 and TRBJ2-3; TRBD1 aligns across 8 bases. The trim removed 10 bases at V and 0 bases at J, leaving 3 bases unmatched. CDR1 is SSHAT and CDR2 is FNYEAQ in the germline V gene (reference sequence). This CDR3 comprises 13 residues. CDR3 DNA sequence: TGTGCCACTCGGGACAGGAGCACAGATACGCAGTATTTT. Amino acids: CATRDRSTDTQYF.

This clone has only one observation. CDR3 region: CASSQVGGGRSPRETQYF. The CDR3, as DNA: TGCGCCAGCAGCCAAGTGGGGGGCGGGAGGTCCCCCCGGGAGACCCAGTACTTC. V and J are TRBV4-1 and TRBJ2-5; 8 bases line up with TRBD2. The J segment lost 5 bases and the V segment lost 1 base, leaving 15 bases of the junction unmatched. This CDR3 has 18 residues. Germline values: CDR1 MGHRA, CDR2 YSYEKL.

CDR3 in amino acids: CASSPGGRGRGGNNEKLFF. CDR3 DNA sequence: TGTGCCAGCAGCCCAGGGGGCAGGGGGAGAGGGGGCAACAATGAAAAACTGTTTTTT. V gene TRBV9 combines with J gene TRBJ1-4, with 8 bases fitting TRBD1. The length of the CDR3 is 19 residues. The V segment lost 4 bases and the J segment 5 bases; nucleotides outside the gene matches: 19. The germline V gene has CDR1 SGDLS and CDR2 YYNGEE.